Listed here is a single T cell receptor beta chain. The data were obtained in a study of blood T cell repertoires in COVID-19. Study in general: Sample material is recorded as cDNA or gDNA derived from T cells, B-cell-depleted T cells, or PBMCs.

The table came from immunoSEQ multiplex PCR; TCRdb's copy has only in-frame clones and leaves some out. This table has roughly 250,000 clones, around 85% appearing once. V dropped 8 bases and J dropped 7 bases, with 15 bases sitting between them. This CDR3 has 12 amino acids. Germline assignment: CDR1 MNHEY and CDR2 SMNVEV (reference sequence). The sequencing input was peripheral blood. The TCR sequence derives from a woman older than 75 with acute or convalescent COVID-19. This rearrangement joins TRBV27 to TRBJ2-7, with a weak D call TRBD2 (5 bases). The CDR3 sequence is CASLRSDFEQYF. CDR3 sequence (DNA): TGTGCCAGCCTCCGTTCGGACTTTGAGCAGTACTTC.